The clone carrying this T cell receptor beta chain is classed as medium-sized. Its matching antigen is unknown. The read finishes 3 residues shy of the CDR3 end, and the germline J gene is used to complete it. The sample holds other DNA sequences that translate to the same CDR3. V was pared by 0 bases and J by 3 bases, with 4 bases between. Germline values: CDR1 KGHSH, CDR2 LQKENI. There are 13 residues in the CDR3. CVID subjects were neither ill nor on immunomodulatory or immunosuppressive medication at sampling. The record originates from a study of T cell clonality in common variable immunodeficiency. Sequencing input was equivalent genomic DNA from CVID and controls. The method was immunoSEQ multiplex PCR; TCRdb's version includes in-frame clones alone and lacks a portion of them. Listed for the sample are about 19,000 clones, none seen a single time. The study's findings and limits: In common variable immunodeficiency, TCR beta chains reportedly carried fewer deletions and N-nucleotide insertions.

Sequencing was done on a sample of peripheral blood mononuclear cells. The gene calls are TRBV18 and TRBJ2-3; D unresolved. This sequence originates from a human donor with common variable immunodeficiency. The CDR3 loop is CASSPPGTDTQYF. Partial CDR3 DNA: TGTGCCAGCTCACCACCAGGTACAGATACG.